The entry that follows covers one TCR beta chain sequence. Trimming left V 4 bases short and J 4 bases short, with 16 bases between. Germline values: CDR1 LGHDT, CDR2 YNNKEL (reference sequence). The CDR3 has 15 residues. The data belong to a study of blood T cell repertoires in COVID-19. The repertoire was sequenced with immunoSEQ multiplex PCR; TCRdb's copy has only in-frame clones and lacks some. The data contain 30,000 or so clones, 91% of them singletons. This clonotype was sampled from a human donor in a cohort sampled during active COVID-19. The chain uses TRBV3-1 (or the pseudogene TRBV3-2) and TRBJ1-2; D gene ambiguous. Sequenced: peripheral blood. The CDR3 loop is CASSPLSSGSYGYTF. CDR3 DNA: TGTGCCAGCAGCCCCCTATCTAGTGGGAGCTATGGCTACACCTTC.